This TCR beta chain was sequenced for a study of T cell repertoires in cytomegalovirus infection. This clonotype was counted only a few times. Its specificity is unknown. The V gene's germline CDR1 is MNHEY and CDR2 SVGAGI. V was clipped by 4 bases and J by 1 base, with 13 bases between them. The CDR3 loop spans 15 amino acids. Using its own MiXCR run on the reads, TCRdb lists one record per CDR3 protein. The table shows roughly 800,000 distinct CDR3 sequences, with around 29% occurring only once. This receptor was obtained from a human donor in good health (CMV status not recorded). Some clones in this sample may be carry-over from other donors' samples. The source was cultured CD8+ T cells from PBMCs, collected from culture after CMV antigen stimulation. V gene TRBV6-5 combines with J gene TRBJ1-1; D gene ambiguous. The CDR3 coding sequence is TGTGCCAGCAGTTCCCGACTATATTCGAACACTGAAGCTTTCTTT. This sequence encodes CASSSRLYSNTEAFF.